This T cell receptor beta chain was sequenced in a study of cytomegalovirus exposure and HLA in healthy donors. Study-level information: As released early, the data held 85 million to 95 million unique TCRs from HLA-typed donors. Study results and limitations: A few of the chains that were CMV-associated were confirmed in vitro to be specific for CMV antigens. Certain indistinguishable V segments, among them TRBV6-2 and TRBV6-3, were excluded.

As regards this clone: No antigen is known for it.

Germline lookup yields CDR1 MDHEN and CDR2 SYDVKM. V was clipped by 5 bases and J by 2 bases, with 16 bases between them. The CDR3 contains 16 residues. PCR amplification relied on 60 Vbeta primers (plus 13 Jbeta primers). The data were produced by immunoSEQ multiplex PCR, yet TCRdb's version contains in-frame clones alone and is incomplete. Of 70,000 or so clones detected, 86% appear once; the ten largest clones hold less than 2.5%. What was sequenced was PBMCs. The receptor comes from a woman in her 30s in good health and CMV-seronegative. V gene TRBV28 combines with J gene TRBJ1-5; tentative D call: TRBD1 (5 bases). Here the CDR3 reads CASSGFGRGGNQPQHF. The DNA of the CDR3 is TGTGCCAGCAGTGGATTCGGAAGGGGCGGCAATCAGCCCCAGCATTTT.